The sequence of this T cell receptor (beta chain) was determined in a study of shared clonotypes between healthy human individuals. Looking at the study overall: Each donor's CD8 memory used one plate, CD8 naive two, each CD4 subset three.

Terminally differentiated effector memory CD45RA+ cells were excluded from the naive CD8 cells, which were CD45RO-negative and positively selected for CCR7. Study results and limitations: Clonotypes that were shared across a handful of donors made up approximately 5% of naive CD4 clonotypes. Some clonotypes were shared by all four sorted-subset donors, while others were not shared. The non-shared ones had lower generation probabilities than the shared ones.

Regarding this clone: Its antigen is undetermined.

Genomic DNA (from each subset) was split evenly across several immunoSEQ plates. Here immunoSEQ multiplex PCR was the method, and the copy in TCRdb shows in-frame clones only, minus some. The sample has about 2.1 million clones; just over 90% are singletons. Germline loops: CDR1 SEHNR, CDR2 FQNEAQ (reference sequence). The length of the CDR3 is 13 residues. V lost 3 bases and J lost 4, with 6 bases in between. This TCR was sampled from a man aged 18 to 29 in good health. Some clones in this sample may be carry-over from other donors' samples. Sequenced sample: naive CD8+ T cells from PBMCs. V usage is TRBV7-9 and J usage is TRBJ2-2, with no clear D. The CDR3 DNA reads as TGTGCCAGCAGCTTTCTTCGCACCGGGGAGCTGTTTTTT. Residues: CASSFLRTGELFF.